This paragraph reports one TCR beta chain. Its specificity is not known. This record belongs to a study of radiation and T cells in renal cell carcinoma. The overall study: Nephrectomy followed 15 Gy stereotactic body radiation by 4 weeks. Whole-study findings and limits: Top tumor clonotypes rose in blood 2 weeks post-radiation, then contracted.

Stated time point: baseline pretreatment blood. Treatment defined: 15 Gy SBRT to primary tumor, nephrectomy 4 weeks later. Serial blood draws occurred at baseline and 2 and 4 weeks post-SBRT. Clones were sequenced by immunoSEQ multiplex PCR, and TCRdb holds only the in-frame ones, with some missing. The sample yields more than 75,000 clones, approximately 83% seen once. The germline gives CDR1 SGHNT, CDR2 YENEEA. The trim removed 3 bases at V and 4 bases at J, leaving 6 bases unmatched. The CDR3 has 16 amino acids. The receptor was derived from a man aged 60-69 years with renal cell carcinoma. Sequencing used blood, obtained from a patient whose treatment included radiotherapy and nephrectomy. The rearrangement joins TRBV11-3 to TRBJ2-2; 9 positions match TRBD1. CDR3 in amino acids: CASSFGGQGFTGELFF. The CDR3 DNA follows: TGTGCCAGCAGCTTTGGTGGACAGGGGTTCACCGGGGAGCTGTTTTTT.